Here is one T cell receptor (beta chain) with its context. Its cognate antigen is unknown. This sample was taken from a study of OX40 agonist ivuxolimab in advanced cancers. Whole-study findings and limits: The CD4+ and CD8+ T cells in the blood had expanded clonally by week 6 at 0.1 to 3.0 mg/kg.

Germline V gene lookup returns CDR1 MNHNY and CDR2 SVGAGI (reference sequence). The ends were cut back, 3 bases at V and 5 bases at J, with 11 bases in the middle. This CDR3 has 14 residues. Generated by immunoSEQ multiplex PCR, the TCRdb table keeps only in-frame clones and is missing some. Of over 150,000 clones listed, under 95% are singletons. V and J are TRBV6-6 and TRBJ2-1, with TRBD2 as a possible D gene (6 bases). This sequence originates from an adult with an advanced solid tumor such as melanoma, head and neck, liver or kidney cancer. The sequenced sample was CD4+ or CD8+ T cells sorted from blood, obtained in a trial of the OX40 agonist ivuxolimab. CDR3 region: CASSYPGDHNEQFF. CDR3 nucleotides: TGTGCCAGCAGTTATCCGGGGGACCACAATGAGCAGTTCTTC.